The rows below give T cell receptor beta chains drawn from one sample of a study of T cell responses to AZD1222 COVID-19 vaccine. TCRdb's copy holds only in-frame clones and misses some; the assay was immunoSEQ multiplex PCR. Of 60,000 to 70,000 clones in the sample, 65% to 90% were seen once. The source was peripheral blood, collected on day 0 of AZD1222 vaccination. These TCRs come from an adult in good health. Each CDR3 is given with its conserved first and last residue. A D gene is named only where the DNA matches it firmly. Size is stated for part of the rows, as once, few or many counts, or as a class when the clone is expanded.

TRBJ1-2,NA,NA,TRBV27,TGTGCCAGCAGTCTGGACAGCCTTAGGGTCTATGGCTACACCTTC,CASSLDSLRVYGYTF
TRBJ2-2,NA,NA,TRBV12-3/TRBV12-4,TGTGCCAGCGCCCTCAGGTTTGCCGGGGAGCTGTTTTTT,CASALRFAGELFF
TRBJ1-3,TRBD1,NA,TRBV28,TGTGCCAGCAGTGTGGACAGGTCCTCTGGAAACACCATATATTTT,CASSVDRSSGNTIYF
TRBJ2-3,NA,once,TRBV5-1,TGCGCCAGCAGCTTGGCGGGCGGTATAGGAGATACGCAGTATTTT,CASSLAGGIGDTQYF
TRBJ1-5,TRBD1,NA,TRBV27,TGTGCCAGCAGTTCACAGGGGCAGCCCCAGCATTTT,CASSSQGQPQHF
TRBJ1-5,TRBD1,NA,TRBV11-2,TGTGCCAGCAGCTTAGGACAGGGGCCCAATCAGCCCCAGCATTTT,CASSLGQGPNQPQHF
TRBJ1-2,NA,NA,TRBV19,TGTGCCAGTAGTTCTGCAGGGGCGAACAACTATGGCTACACCTTC,CASSSAGANNYGYTF
TRBJ2-6,NA,NA,TRBV18,TGTGCCAGCTCACCAGTGGCTGGGGCCAACGTCCTGACTTTC,CASSPVAGANVLTF
TRBJ2-3,NA,few,TRBV5-1,TGCGCCAGCGGGCAGGGATCTAGCACAGATACGCAGTATTTT,CASGQGSSTDTQYF
TRBJ2-3,NA,NA,TRBV5-1,TGCGCCAGCAGCTTGGACGGGGTGGGGGTTACGGATACGCAGTATTTT,CASSLDGVGVTDTQYF
TRBJ2-1,TRBD1,NA,TRBV9,TGTGCCAGCAGCGTAGTCTCCTCGGGCAGGGGGTCGAATGAGCAGTTCTTC,CASSVVSSGRGSNEQFF
TRBJ1-2,NA,NA,TRBV14,TGTGCCAGCAGCCAAGTGACGGACAGAGTATATGGCTACACCTTC,CASSQVTDRVYGYTF
TRBJ1-4,TRBD1,NA,TRBV5-4,TGTGCCAGCAGTTCCACGACAGGGGCGCGCCGTGAAAAACTGTTTTTT,CASSSTTGARREKLFF
TRBJ2-3,NA,NA,TRBV7-3,TGTGCCAGCAGCCCCTCGGGGAGCACAGATACGCAGTATTTT,CASSPSGSTDTQYF
TRBJ2-2,NA,NA,TRBV29-1,TGCAGCGGTGGGGTGGGTCTTGACAAAGGGGAGCTGTTTTTT,CSGGVGLDKGELFF
TRBJ1-4,NA,NA,TRBV14,TGTGCCAGCAGCCAAGGGTTCTTAGAAGGGACTGAAAAACTGTTTTTT,CASSQGFLEGTEKLFF
TRBJ1-3,NA,once,TRBV7-9,TGTGCCAGCAGCCTACAGGGCGGATCTGGAAACACCATATATTTT,CASSLQGGSGNTIYF
TRBJ2-1,TRBD2,NA,TRBV27,TGTGCCAGCAGTTCTCCAAGCGGGGGCTCCTACAATGAGCAGTTCTTC,CASSSPSGGSYNEQFF
TRBJ2-5,TRBD2,NA,TRBV11-3,TGTGCCAGCAGCCCAGGGAAGCGGGGGACTCCCGAGACCCAGTACTTC,CASSPGKRGTPETQYF
TRBJ2-1,TRBD1,NA,TRBV6-5,TGTGCCAGCGGACAGGGGGAAATTGGTGAGCAGTTCTTC,CASGQGEIGEQFF
TRBJ1-2,NA,NA,TRBV29-1,TGCAGCACCGGGACTTCCTCCTTAGCTAACTATGGCTACACCTTC,CSTGTSSLANYGYTF
TRBJ2-1,TRBD1,NA,TRBV2,TGTGCCAGCAGTGACCCGGGACAGGGGGCGTGGAATGAGCAGTTCTTC,CASSDPGQGAWNEQFF
TRBJ2-3,NA,NA,TRBV6-5,TGTGCCAGCAGCCGAGGGCTGGCTCCCACAGATACGCAGTATTTT,CASSRGLAPTDTQYF
TRBJ2-7,NA,NA,TRBV28,TGTGCCAGCAGTTTTCGGGGAGTCTCCTACGAGCAGTACTTC,CASSFRGVSYEQYF
TRBJ2-5,TRBD2,NA,TRBV29-1,TGCAGCGTGGCATTAGCGGGGGGAAGGCGGGAGACCCAGTACTTC,CSVALAGGRRETQYF
TRBJ1-6,TRBD1,NA,TRBV2,TGTGCCAGCAGTGAACCTACCCCAGGGACAGTGGACTCACCCCTCCACTTT,CASSEPTPGTVDSPLHF
TRBJ1-2,TRBD1,few,TRBV19,TGTGCCAGTACCCTTCGGGACAGCTCGAACTATGGCTACACCTTC,CASTLRDSSNYGYTF
TRBJ1-2,NA,few,TRBV12-3/TRBV12-4,TGTGCCAGCAGTTTAGAGGAATTCTATGGCTACACCTTC,CASSLEEFYGYTF
TRBJ2-5,NA,NA,TRBV7-3,TGTGCCAGCAGCCCCAGACCTGGGGCCCAAGAGACCCAGTACTTC,CASSPRPGAQETQYF
TRBJ2-7,TRBD1,once,TRBV11-2,TGTGCCAGCAGCTTAATAGTGGGCCCGACAGGGACAACCTACGAGCAGTACTTC,CASSLIVGPTGTTYEQYF
TRBJ1-5,TRBD1,few,TRBV27,TGTGCCAGCAGCCCCGGGACAGGTAATCAGCCCCAGCATTTT,CASSPGTGNQPQHF
TRBJ2-7,NA,once,TRBV5-6,TGTGCCAGCAGCTTGTACAGTTCCTACGAGCAGTACTTC,CASSLYSSYEQYF
TRBJ1-2,TRBD1,few,TRBV18,TGTGCCAGCTCGCCCGGACAGGTCGCTAACTATGGCTACACCTTC,CASSPGQVANYGYTF
TRBJ2-5,TRBD1,NA,TRBV7-8,TGTGCCAGCAGCTTGAGCTCAGGGGGAGCTACCCTAGGGACCCAGTACTTC,CASSLSSGGATLGTQYF
TRBJ2-2,NA,NA,TRBV6-5,TGTGCCAGCAGGGATGCATCTACCTGGACCGGGGAGCTGTTTTTT,CASRDASTWTGELFF
TRBJ1-6,NA,NA,TRBV3-1/TRBV3-2,TGTGCCAGCAGCCTAGCCTGGAGCTCCTATAATTCACCCCTCCACTTT,CASSLAWSSYNSPLHF
TRBJ1-1,NA,NA,TRBV4-1,TGCGCCAGCAGCCCCGCCGCCCTCCAGGGCCTCGGACGCTTT,CASSPAALQGLGRF
TRBJ2-6,NA,once,TRBV5-1,TGCGCCAGCAGCTTGGCCCCAAGCTCTGGGGCCAACGTCCTGACTTTC,CASSLAPSSGANVLTF
TRBJ1-2,TRBD1,medium-sized,TRBV28,TGTGCCAGCCGGATAGGGGGCGATGGTGGCTACACCTTC,CASRIGGDGGYTF
TRBJ1-2,TRBD1,NA,TRBV27,TGTGCCAGCAGTTTGCGACAGGGTCAGGCTACGGGTGGCTACACCTTC,CASSLRQGQATGGYTF
TRBJ1-1,NA,NA,TRBV6-5,TGTGCCAGCAGCGCCGGACAGAGAAGCGCTGAAGCTTTCTTT,CASSAGQRSAEAFF
TRBJ1-1,NA,NA,TRBV7-8,TGTGCCAGCAGCCCGGGAGGGGTTGAAGCTTTCTTT,CASSPGGVEAFF
TRBJ2-1,NA,NA,TRBV6-6,TGTGCCAGCAGTCCCTCACGTGACAATGAGCAGTTCTTC,CASSPSRDNEQFF
TRBJ1-3,TRBD1,once,TRBV2,TGTGCCAGCAGCGACACCACAGGGGGCGCGAACACCATATATTTT,CASSDTTGGANTIYF
TRBJ1-5,NA,NA,TRBV2,TGTGCCAGCAGTGAAGCCGGCACCTATAGCAATCAGCCCCAGCATTTT,CASSEAGTYSNQPQHF
TRBJ1-4,TRBD1,once,TRBV5-1,TGCGCCAGCAGCTCCGCCGGGACAGGGGGTGAAAAACTGTTTTTT,CASSSAGTGGEKLFF
TRBJ1-2,NA,NA,TRBV12-3/TRBV12-4,TGTGCCAGCAGTTTAGGGCAGTATGGCTACACCTTC,CASSLGQYGYTF
TRBJ2-5,NA,NA,TRBV29-1,TGCAGCGTTGAAGATCCGGCCGAGACCCAGTACTTC,CSVEDPAETQYF
TRBJ1-3,NA,NA,TRBV28,TGTGCCAGCAGTTTAGTATTTCGGGCAGCCGTAAGCTCTGGAAACACCATATATTTT,CASSLVFRAAVSSGNTIYF